The 30 T cell receptor beta chains given below trace back to one sample, sequenced in a study of blood T cell repertoires in COVID-19. Some clones are missing from TCRdb's copy, which holds only in-frame ones; the method was immunoSEQ multiplex PCR. The data show a few hundred thousand clones, 87% seen once. The sample consisted of PBMCs or T cells enriched from blood (not recorded which). The receptors were gathered from a woman aged 18-35 years who had recovered from COVID-19.

The chain's CDR3 is CASSFEVGQGIYGYTF. The CDR3 nucleotides read TGTGCCAGCAGTTTTGAGGTCGGACAGGGAATCTATGGCTACACCTTC. This sequence joins TRBV28 and TRBJ1-2; 8 nucleotides agree with TRBD1. Germline trimming cut 3 bases from V and 4 bases from J; bases unmatched to any gene: 10. The CDR3 spans 16 residues. The germline V gene has CDR1 MDHEN and CDR2 SYDVKM.

The chain combines TRBV29-1 with TRBJ2-5; 13 bases align to TRBD2. Germline-derived CDR1 and CDR2 are SQVTM and ANQGSEA. CDR3 length: 15 residues. The junction had 8 bases not matched to a gene; V was cut back by 6 bases and J by 4 bases. CDR3 in amino acids: CSVRTSGGFGETQYF. Written as DNA, the CDR3 is TGCAGCGTCCGGACTAGCGGGGGCTTCGGAGAGACCCAGTACTTC.

The V and J genes are TRBV2 and TRBJ2-2; D is perhaps TRBD2 (5 bases). The germline V and J ends were trimmed by 1 base and 4 bases, with 10 bases remaining between them. The CDR3 covers 15 residues. In germline, CDR1 is SNHLY, CDR2 FYNNEI. This CDR3 is CASSEVGGGTGELFF. CDR3 coding DNA: TGTGCCAGCAGTGAAGTCGGCGGAGGCACCGGGGAGCTGTTTTTT.

The chain employs TRBV11-3 and TRBJ2-1; D is perhaps TRBD2 (7 bases). The V end lost 5 bases, the J end lost 4 bases, and 12 bases lay between the germline ends. The CDR3 consists of 14 residues. In germline, CDR1 is SGHNT, CDR2 YENEEA. The CDR3 spells CASSRGTTYNEQFF. The CDR3 nucleotides are TGTGCCAGCAGCAGGGGGACTACATACAATGAGCAGTTCTTC.

The rearrangement uses TRBV27 and TRBJ2-1; D may be TRBD2 (5 bases). The V gene's germline CDR1 is MNHEY and CDR2 SMNVEV (reference sequence). Trimming stripped 5 bases from V and 9 bases from J, with 14 bases between. CDR3 size: 13 residues. The CDR3 region is CASSAGPSSEQFF. The DNA for the CDR3 is TGTGCCAGCAGTGCGGGCCCGAGCAGTGAGCAGTTCTTC.

This chain connects TRBV7-3 to TRBJ2-1; TRBD1 might be the D (5 bases). The CDR3 is 12 residues long. V lost 5 bases and J lost 7, with 9 bases in between. Germline V CDR1 and CDR2: SGHTA, FQGTGA. CDR3 sequence (DNA): TGTGCCAGCAGCGCGACAGCTAATGAGCAGTTCTTC. Protein: CASSATANEQFF.

The V call is TRBV5-1, the J call TRBJ2-1; TRBD1 matches 10 bases. CDR3 length equals 15 residues. Germline V lookup: CDR1 SGHRS, CDR2 YFSETQ. Trimming cost V 2 bases and J 6 bases; bases outside gene matches: 5. This CDR3 is CASSLRTGGSNEQFF. In nucleotides, the CDR3 is TGCGCCAGCAGCTTAAGGACAGGGGGGTCCAATGAGCAGTTCTTC.

The V gene is TRBV7-3, the J gene TRBJ2-7; D gene ambiguous. The CDR3 contains 12 residues. CDR1 and CDR2 from the germline V gene are SGHTA and FQGTGA. The V and J ends lost 6 bases and 3 bases respectively, with 9 bases between them. This CDR3 reads CASSYTGYEQYF. Written as DNA, the CDR3 is TGTGCCAGCAGTTACACGGGCTACGAGCAGTACTTC. Variable domain in full (rest from reference TRBV7-3 and TRBJ2-7): GAGVSQTPSNKVTEKGKYVELRCDPISGHTALYWYRQSLGQGPEFLIYFQGTGAADDSGLPNDRFFAVRPEGSVSTLKIQRTERGDSAVYLCASSYTGYEQYFGPGTRLTVT.

This clone has a handful of counts. Other DNA sequences within the sample encode an identical CDR3. This rearrangement joins TRBV5-5 to TRBJ1-5; 7 positions agree with TRBD1. V shed 0 bases and J 5 bases; nucleotides not matched to a gene: 2. Germline V gives CDR1 SGHKS, CDR2 YYEKEE (reference sequence). The CDR3 is made up of 14 amino acids. CDR3 in DNA: TGTGCCAGCAGCTTGGAACAGGGGTATCAGCCCCAGCATTTT. It is translated as CASSLEQGYQPQHF.

This chain joins TRBV6-2 or TRBV6-3 and TRBJ2-2; perhaps TRBD2 as D (5 bases). This CDR3 contains 20 residues. The V and J ends lost 5 bases and 3 bases respectively, with 28 bases between them. Germline-derived CDR1 and CDR2 are MNHEY and SVGEGT. CDR3: CASSPSTLVYIAEDTGELFF. The CDR3 DNA follows: TGTGCCAGCAGTCCATCCACACTAGTATACATCGCTGAGGACACCGGGGAGCTGTTTTTT.

V and J are TRBV5-1 and TRBJ1-5; D call uncertain. Trimming stripped 4 bases from V and 6 bases from J, with 17 bases between. CDR1 is SGHRS and CDR2 is YFSETQ in the germline V gene. The CDR3 covers 15 residues. CDR3 nucleotides: TGCGCCAGCAGCCTAGACGCCTCGGTGGGTCAGCCCCAGCATTTT. This codes for CASSLDASVGQPQHF.

The V gene is TRBV30, the J gene TRBJ1-1; the D gene is possibly TRBD1 (5 bases). Germline V CDR1 and CDR2: GTSNPN, SVGIG (reference sequence). Trimming left V 0 bases short and J 4 bases short, with 12 bases between. The CDR3 sequence is 14 residues long. The CDR3 loop reads CAWSVFQGGTEAFF. As DNA, the CDR3 is TGTGCCTGGAGTGTATTTCAGGGAGGCACTGAAGCTTTCTTT.

The chain combines TRBV7-2 with TRBJ2-1; D may be TRBD2 (6 bases). The length of the CDR3 is 13 residues. Trimming took 6 bases from V and 9 from J, leaving 15 bases between them. Germline CDR1 is SGHTA and CDR2 is FQGNSA. The DNA of the CDR3 is TGTGCCAGCAGGACTAGGGATGGGGGTGAGCAGTTCTTC. It specifies CASRTRDGGEQFF.

The chain carries TRBV6-5 and TRBJ1-1; no definite D call. The V and J ends lost 8 bases and 5 bases respectively, with 9 bases between them. The CDR3 sequence is 11 residues long. CDR1 is MNHEY, CDR2 SVGAGI, per germline. The chain's CDR3 is CASHRGTEAFF. Here the CDR3 DNA reads TGTGCCAGCCATCGAGGGACTGAAGCTTTCTTT.

V and J are TRBV6-5 and TRBJ1-1, with 9 bases fitting TRBD1. CDR1 and CDR2 from the germline V gene are MNHEY and SVGAGI. V was clipped by 7 bases and J by 5 bases; unmatched bases: 5. The CDR3 runs 13 residues. CDR3 bases: TGTGCCAGCACCTCGACAGGGGGTACTGAAGCTTTCTTT. Its protein is CASTSTGGTEAFF.

The chain joins TRBV7-2 to TRBJ2-3; TRBD2 matches 8 bases. V dropped 2 bases and J dropped 1; count of bases not matched to a gene: 2. The germline CDR1 and CDR2 sequences are SGHTA and FQGNSA. The CDR3 consists of 15 residues. The CDR3 is CASSLWRGGTDTQYF. DNA of the CDR3: TGTGCCAGCAGCTTATGGCGGGGGGGCACAGATACGCAGTATTTT.

The V call is TRBV19, the J call TRBJ1-1; a possible D gene is TRBD1 (5 bases). Trimming pared 11 bases from V and 1 base from J, leaving 14 bases between. Germline loops: CDR1 LNHDA, CDR2 SQIVND (reference sequence). This CDR3 comprises 13 residues. The CDR3 region has the DNA TGTGCCGCCAGTACAGGCGGGAACACTGAAGCTTTCTTT. This sequence encodes CAASTGGNTEAFF.

This clone was recorded only once. The V call is TRBV12-3 or TRBV12-4, the J call TRBJ1-6; tentative D call: TRBD1 (5 bases). V shed 4 bases and J shed 9 bases, with 10 bases lying between them. The CDR3 contains 13 residues. The CDR3 coding sequence is TGTGCCAGCAGTTGGGGCGAATCTTCACCCCTCCACTTT. It translates to CASSWGESSPLHF.

The chain is built from TRBV5-1 and TRBJ2-7, with 7 bases that match TRBD2. After removal of 5 bases from V and 6 bases from J, the junction contained 5 bases not matched to a gene. This CDR3 comprises 12 residues. Germline lookup yields CDR1 SGHRS and CDR2 YFSETQ. The CDR3 spells CASRGLESEQYF. The CDR3 DNA sequence: TGCGCCAGCAGAGGACTAGAGAGCGAGCAGTACTTC.

CDR3 bases: TGTGCCAGCAGCCTACCGGAGTGGGCAGATACGCAGTATTTT. Protein: CASSLPEWADTQYF. The chain has TRBV7-2 and TRBJ2-3; D uncertain. Germline values: CDR1 SGHTA, CDR2 FQGNSA. The CDR3 is 14 residues long. V dropped 5 bases and J dropped 4 bases, with 13 bases sitting between them.

In this sample, this clone turned up once. The genes are TRBV4-2 and TRBJ2-5; D is perhaps TRBD2 (5 bases). The CDR3 is 20 amino acids. Trimming stripped 3 bases from V and 0 bases from J, with 26 bases between. The germline gives CDR1 LGHNA, CDR2 YNFKEQ. Written as DNA, the CDR3 is TGTGCCAGCAGCCACCGCTTTGGGGTCCCGAGCGGAACGAACCAAGAGACCCAGTACTTC. Protein sequence: CASSHRFGVPSGTNQETQYF.

The rearrangement links TRBV4-3 to TRBJ1-4; 8 positions agree with TRBD1. The CDR3 runs to 15 residues. Germline CDR1 LGHNA, CDR2 YSLEER. V lost 2 bases to trimming and J lost 4 bases; unmatched junction nucleotides: 3. The CDR3 protein is CASSQQGAGNEKLFF. The CDR3 DNA sequence: TGCGCCAGCAGCCAACAGGGGGCAGGTAATGAAAAACTGTTTTTT.

The table lists this clone with a count of one. The J gene is TRBJ1-5, the V gene TRBV7-9; D ambiguous. CDR1 is SEHNR and CDR2 is FQNEAQ in the germline V gene (reference sequence). The CDR3 contains 13 residues. The V end was cut by 10 bases, the J end by 5 bases, with 15 bases between. For the CDR3, the DNA is TGTGCCATCACGCAGGAGGGCTATCAGCCCCAGCATTTT. Encoded protein: CAITQEGYQPQHF. The whole variable domain, remainder taken from reference TRBV7-9 and TRBJ1-5, is DTGVSQNPRHKITKRGQNVTFRCDPISEHNRLYWYRQTLGQGPEFLTYFQNEAQLEKSRLLSDRFSAERPKGSFSTLEIQRTEQGDSAMYLCAITQEGYQPQHFGDGTRLSIL.

This chain uses TRBV10-3 with TRBJ1-1, with 7 bases aligning to TRBD1. The CDR3 is made up of 15 amino acids. V lost 9 bases to trimming and J lost 2 bases; unmatched junction nucleotides: 12. The V gene's germline CDR1 is ENHRY and CDR2 SYGVKD. Here the CDR3 DNA reads TGTGCCATTTCTGCGGGGAGACAGGGAAACACTGAAGCTTTCTTT. As protein: CAISAGRQGNTEAFF.

The rearrangement links TRBV7-6 to TRBJ2-5; tentatively, D is TRBD1 (6 bases). With 2 bases removed from V and 0 bases from J, the gap between germline ends came to 13 bases. Germline V gene data show CDR1 as SGHVS and CDR2 as FNYEAQ. The CDR3 has 16 amino acids. CDR3 bases: TGTGCCAGCAGCTTATCGTACAGGGTGGACCAAGAGACCCAGTACTTC. This codes for CASSLSYRVDQETQYF.

CDR3 bases: TGTGCCAGCAGCCTGGGACTCCGGGGAGCCAATGAGCAGTTCTTC. Translation: CASSLGLRGANEQFF. The chain couples TRBV3-1 (or the pseudogene TRBV3-2) to TRBJ2-1; a weak D match, TRBD2 (6 bases). From germline, CDR1 is LGHDT and CDR2 YNNKEL (reference sequence). The CDR3 sequence is 15 residues long. Trimming took off 4 bases at V and 6 bases at J, with 16 bases between the two ends.

The chain couples TRBV6-2 or TRBV6-3 to TRBJ2-7, with D tentatively TRBD2 (6 bases). Germline V gene data show CDR1 as MNHEY and CDR2 as SVGEGT. The CDR3 contains 16 residues. V shed 2 bases and J shed 3 bases, with 17 bases lying between them. In nucleotides, the CDR3 is TGTGCCAGCAGTTACAGGGACTCCAGAATCTACTACGAGCAGTACTTC. As protein: CASSYRDSRIYYEQYF.

The chain is built from TRBV7-9 and TRBJ1-2, with D possibly being TRBD1 (6 bases). The V gene lost 1 base and the J gene lost 4 bases, with 13 bases spanning the gap. The CDR3 length is 15 residues. Germline V lookup: CDR1 SEHNR, CDR2 FQNEAQ (reference sequence). The CDR3: CASSLGGQPGYGYTF. CDR3 DNA: TGTGCCAGCAGCTTAGGGGGGCAACCGGGCTATGGCTACACCTTC.

CDR3: CASSLGRGLSGANVLTF. The CDR3 DNA reads TGTGCCAGCAGCTTGGGCAGGGGTCTTTCTGGGGCCAACGTCCTGACTTTC. The chain has TRBV5-8 and TRBJ2-6; a weak D match, TRBD1 (6 bases). The CDR3 has 17 residues. Deletions cut 0 bases from V and 1 base from J, with 11 bases between. CDR1 is SGHTS and CDR2 is YDEGEE in the germline V gene.

The rearrangement uses TRBV2 and TRBJ1-1; D is unresolved. The V and J ends lost 6 bases and 7 bases respectively, with 15 bases between them. CDR3 length: 13 residues. Germline CDR1 and CDR2: SNHLY and FYNNEI. The CDR3 DNA sequence: TGTGCCAGCAGCGCGGACCTTCGGGGTGAAGCTTTCTTT. Protein: CASSADLRGEAFF.